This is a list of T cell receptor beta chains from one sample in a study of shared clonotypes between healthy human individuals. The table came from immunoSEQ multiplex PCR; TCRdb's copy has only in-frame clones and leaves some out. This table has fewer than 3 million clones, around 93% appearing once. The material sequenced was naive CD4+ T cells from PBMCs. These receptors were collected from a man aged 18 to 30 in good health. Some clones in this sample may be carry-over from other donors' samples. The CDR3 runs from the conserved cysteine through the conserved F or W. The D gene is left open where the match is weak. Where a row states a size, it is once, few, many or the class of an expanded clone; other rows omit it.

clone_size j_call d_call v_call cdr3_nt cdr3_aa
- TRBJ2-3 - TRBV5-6 TGTGCCAGCAGCCGGAGTAGCCTGTGGGCAGATACGCAGTATTTT CASSRSSLWADTQYF
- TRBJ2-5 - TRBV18 TGTGCCAGCTCACCCCCAGGGGACGGCGGGGAGACCCAGTACTTC CASSPPGDGGETQYF
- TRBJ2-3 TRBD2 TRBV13 TGTGCCAGCAGCTTAGGTCTAGCGGGGGCCGGCACAGATACGCAGTATTTT CASSLGLAGAGTDTQYF
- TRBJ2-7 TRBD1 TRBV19 TGTGCCAGTAGCACCGGGACAGGGGCCCCCTACGAGCAGTACTTC CASSTGTGAPYEQYF
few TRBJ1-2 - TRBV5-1 TGCGCCAGCAGCTCGGACAGCTCCTATGGCTACACCTTC CASSSDSSYGYTF
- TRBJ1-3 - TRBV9 TGTGCCAGCAGCGTAGGGATTTCAGGCCCTCAGGCTGGAAACACCATATATTTT CASSVGISGPQAGNTIYF
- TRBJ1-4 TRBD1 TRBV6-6 TGTGCCAGCAGAAGGACAGGGATTGTTGAAAAACTGTTTTTT CASRRTGIVEKLFF
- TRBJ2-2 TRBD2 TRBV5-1 TGCGCCAGCAGCTTGGGAGACGGGAGGACCGGGGAGCTGTTTTTT CASSLGDGRTGELFF
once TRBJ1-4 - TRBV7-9 TGTGCCAGCAGCCCGGCGGACATTCTGCCAACTAATGAAAAACTGTTTTTT CASSPADILPTNEKLFF
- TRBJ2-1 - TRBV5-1 TGCGCCAGCAGCCCCCCCGGGGGCGATGAGCAGTTCTTC CASSPPGGDEQFF
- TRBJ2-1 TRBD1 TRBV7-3 TGTGCCAGCAGCCGGACAGGGATCTACAATGAGCAGTTCTTC CASSRTGIYNEQFF
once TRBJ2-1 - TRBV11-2 TGTGCCAGCAGCGGGGTAGGGTCAGGGAATGAGCAGTTCTTC CASSGVGSGNEQFF
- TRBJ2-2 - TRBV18 TGTGCCAGCTCACTCGGGCTACCCGGGAACACCGGGGAGCTGTTTTTT CASSLGLPGNTGELFF
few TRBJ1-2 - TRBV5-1 TGCGCCAGCAGCTTGGATGAGGGTAGAAACTATGGCTACACCTTC CASSLDEGRNYGYTF
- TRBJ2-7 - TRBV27 TGTGCCAGCAGTTTGAGTTCGAAAAGAAGCACCTTACAGGGAAGGAACGAGCAGTACTTC CASSLSSKRSTLQGRNEQYF
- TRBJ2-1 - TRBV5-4 TGTGCCAGCAGGGGGAAAAGCTCCTACAATGAGCAGTTCTTC CASRGKSSYNEQFF
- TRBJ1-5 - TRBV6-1 TGTGCCAGCAGTGTGGGTCAGCCCCAGCATTTT CASSVGQPQHF
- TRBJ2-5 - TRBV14 TGTGCCAGCAGCCTATCAATTCGGCAGGCTCAAGGGAAGACCCAGTACTTC CASSLSIRQAQGKTQYF
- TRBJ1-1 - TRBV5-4 TGTGCCAGCAGCTTGGGGGGAGACACTGAAGCTTTCTTT CASSLGGDTEAFF
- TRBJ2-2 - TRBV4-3 TGCGCCAGCAGCCAAGACGGGAACACCGGGGAGCTGTTTTTT CASSQDGNTGELFF
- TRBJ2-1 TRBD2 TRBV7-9 TGTGCCAGCAGCCCAGCGGGAGGGAGGGGTAATGAGCAGTTCTTC CASSPAGGRGNEQFF
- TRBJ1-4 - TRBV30 TGTGCCTGGTCCGGCGGGAGTGAAAAACTGTTTTTT CAWSGGSEKLFF
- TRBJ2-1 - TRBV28 TGTGCCAGCAGTACCCCAGGGGCCGGCTACAATGAGCAGTTCTTC CASSTPGAGYNEQFF
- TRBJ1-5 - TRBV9 TGTGCCAGCAGCGTAGGCCCGGAAACCAATCAGCCCCAGCATTTT CASSVGPETNQPQHF
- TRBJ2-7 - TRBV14 TGTGCCAGCAGCCCCTCAGCGGGCGAGCAGTACTTC CASSPSAGEQYF
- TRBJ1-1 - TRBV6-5 TGTGCCACCACCACCGGGACTGAAGCTTTCTTT CATTTGTEAFF
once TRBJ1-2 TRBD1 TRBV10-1 TGCGCCAGCAGTGAGGAGTTCTGGGGACAGGGTTCTGGCTACACCTTC CASSEEFWGQGSGYTF
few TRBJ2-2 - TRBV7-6 TGTGCCAGCAGCTTAATGGGGGATAGCACCGGGGAGCTGTTTTTT CASSLMGDSTGELFF
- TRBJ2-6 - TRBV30 TGTGCCTGGAGGAAGAGGGGCCTCCCCCAGGGGGCCAACGTCCTGACTTTC CAWRKRGLPQGANVLTF
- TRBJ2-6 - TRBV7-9 TGTGCCAGCAGCCTACAGGGAACCGGGGCCAACGTCCTGACTTTC CASSLQGTGANVLTF
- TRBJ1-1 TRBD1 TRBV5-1 TGCGCCAGCAGCTTGGACAGGGGGTCCACTGAAGCTTTCTTT CASSLDRGSTEAFF
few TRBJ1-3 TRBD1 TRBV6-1 TGTGCCAGCACTAAGACAGGGGATAGAAACACCATATATTTT CASTKTGDRNTIYF
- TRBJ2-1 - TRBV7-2 TGTGCCAGCAGCTTAGCCAGCTATGAGCAGTTCTTC CASSLASYEQFF
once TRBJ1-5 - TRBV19 TGTGCCAGTAGTACCGAACTTACAGGCGATCAGCCCCAGCATTTT CASSTELTGDQPQHF
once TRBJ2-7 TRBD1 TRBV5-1 TGCGCCAGCAGTTCGGGACAGGGCACCTACGAGCAGTACTTC CASSSGQGTYEQYF
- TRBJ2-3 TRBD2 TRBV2 TGTGCCAGCAGTGGGACTAGCGGGAGAGCTGATACGCAGTATTTT CASSGTSGRADTQYF
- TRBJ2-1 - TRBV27 TGTGCCAGCACTTCTGGAAAAGCCTACAATGAGCAGTTCTTC CASTSGKAYNEQFF
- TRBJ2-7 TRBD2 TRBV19 TGTGCCAGTAGCCGTAGCGGGAGGCAGGAGCAGTACTTC CASSRSGRQEQYF
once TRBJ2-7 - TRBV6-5 TGTGCCAGCAGTTACCGGGGGGCGTACGAGCAGTACTTC CASSYRGAYEQYF
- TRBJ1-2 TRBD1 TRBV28 TGTGCCAGCAGTTTGGGCGGGACAGGGGGCGCGGTGGATGGCTACACCTTC CASSLGGTGGAVDGYTF
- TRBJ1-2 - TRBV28 TGTGCCAGCGGACGACAAAGGGCTAACTATGGCTACACCTTC CASGRQRANYGYTF
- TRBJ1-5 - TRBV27 TGTGCCAGCAGCCCTCTGCAGGGGTTTCAGCCCCAGCATTTT CASSPLQGFQPQHF
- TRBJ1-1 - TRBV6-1 TGTGCCGGAAGGACAGATTTGAACACTGAAGCTTTCTTT CAGRTDLNTEAFF
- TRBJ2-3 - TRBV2 TGTGCCAGCAGTGGGCAGATTATCACAGATACGCAGTATTTT CASSGQIITDTQYF
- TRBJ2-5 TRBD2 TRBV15 TGTGCCACCAGCAGAGCTGGTGGGCTAGCGGGAGGGGAGACCCAGTACTTC CATSRAGGLAGGETQYF
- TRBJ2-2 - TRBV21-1 TGTGCCAGCACCTCACTCGACCGGGACAAGAAACCCGTGAACACCGGGGAGCTGTTTTTT CASTSLDRDKKPVNTGELFF
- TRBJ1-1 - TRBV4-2 TGTGCCAGCAGCCCCTCCGCGGCGGACTCGCCGAGCACTGAAGCTTTCTTT CASSPSAADSPSTEAFF
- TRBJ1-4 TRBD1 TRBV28 TGTGCCAGCAGTTTATTGTGGGACAGACTTACAACTAATGAAAAACTGTTTTTT CASSLLWDRLTTNEKLFF
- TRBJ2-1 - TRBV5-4 TGTGCCAGCAGCCCCCCCACCGGGCCCCGGGCCCATGAGCAGTTCTTC CASSPPTGPRAHEQFF
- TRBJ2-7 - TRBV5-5 TGTGCCAGCAGCGAAAACAGGTATTTCTACGAGCAGTACTTC CASSENRYFYEQYF
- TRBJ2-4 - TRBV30 TGTGCCTGGAGTGTTCCGGGGGCGGCCAAAAACATTCAGTACTTC CAWSVPGAAKNIQYF
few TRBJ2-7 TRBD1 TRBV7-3 TGTGCCAGCAGCTTTGACAGGGGTGGCGAGCAGTACTTC CASSFDRGGEQYF